Listed below are T cell receptor beta chains from one sample, sequenced in a study of control samples from healthy donors and cancer patients. TCRdb's table, derived via immunoSEQ multiplex PCR, lists solely in-frame clones and lacks some. The sample holds around 150,000 clones, approximately 94% seen once. What was sequenced was blood. Receptors were obtained from a middle-aged woman in good health. CDR3s leave out the opening cysteine and the closing phenylalanine or tryptophan. Fields, in order: V gene, J gene, clone size, CDR3 protein. Some rows mark clone size as missing; the rest say once, few, many or name a class of expanded clone.

>TRBV7-2|TRBJ1-1|NA
ASSYGRDTEAF
>TRBV19|TRBJ1-2|NA
ASSRADDNYGYT
>TRBV19|TRBJ2-5|NA
ASTLGWGGEETQY
>TRBV12-5|TRBJ1-5|NA
ASGSYLQGFPNQPQH
>TRBV18|TRBJ1-2|NA
ASSPLGTGVETYGYT
>TRBV11-2|TRBJ2-3|NA
ASSLRAVYTDTQY
>TRBV18|TRBJ1-2|NA
ASSLTEDYGYT
>TRBV4-2|TRBJ1-2|NA
ASSQDRGQGLFGYT
>TRBV7-2|TRBJ1-2|NA
ASSFGDRDYGYT
>TRBV19|TRBJ1-2|NA
ATKSPQGLGGYT
>TRBV4-3|TRBJ1-2|NA
ASSQDWRADNYGYT
>TRBV4-1|TRBJ1-1|once
ASSQAKGAATEAF
>TRBV19|TRBJ1-2|NA
ASSMNGEADKRNT
>TRBV11-2|TRBJ1-1|NA
ASSLAVTEAF
>TRBV27|TRBJ2-1|NA
ASSPLKTGQMNNEQF
>TRBV6-5|TRBJ2-7|NA
ASSRQGGKQY
>TRBV28|TRBJ1-2|NA
ATTSNGYT
>TRBV6-5|TRBJ2-1|NA
ASSFTSPLVYEQF
>TRBV29-1|TRBJ2-7|NA
SVEGGRASEQY
>TRBV7-2|TRBJ2-1|NA
ASSLNLVGTSSNEQF
>TRBV21-1|TRBJ2-3|NA
ASSTRDSESTDTQY
>TRBV2|TRBJ1-1|NA
ASSDRAGRTEAF